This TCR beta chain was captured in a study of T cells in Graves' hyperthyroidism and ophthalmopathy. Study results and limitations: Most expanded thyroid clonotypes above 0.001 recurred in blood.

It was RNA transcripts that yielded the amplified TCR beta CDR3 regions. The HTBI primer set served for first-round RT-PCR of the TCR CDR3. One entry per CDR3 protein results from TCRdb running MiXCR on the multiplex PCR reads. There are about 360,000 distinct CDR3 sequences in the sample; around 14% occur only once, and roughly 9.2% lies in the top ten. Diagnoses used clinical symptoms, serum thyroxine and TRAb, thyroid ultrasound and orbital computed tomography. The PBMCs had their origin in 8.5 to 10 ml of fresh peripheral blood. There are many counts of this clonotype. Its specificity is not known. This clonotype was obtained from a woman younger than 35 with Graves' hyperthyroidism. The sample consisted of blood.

The CDR3 is CASSPPMALASYNEQFF. Written as DNA, the CDR3 is TGTGCCAGCTCACCACCTATGGCTCTAGCCTCATACAATGAGCAGTTCTTC. The genes are TRBV18 and TRBJ2-1; a possible D gene is TRBD2 (5 bases). The germline V and J ends were trimmed by 0 bases and 4 bases, with 16 bases remaining between them. CDR3 length: 17 amino acids. Germline V CDR1 and CDR2: KGHSH, LQKENI.